One and the same sample provided the 11 T cell receptor beta chains below, sequenced in a study of blood T cell repertoires in COVID-19. Assay used: immunoSEQ multiplex PCR; TCRdb lists only in-frame clones, some missing. The data hold about 100,000 clones, with approximately 92% observed a single time. Sequenced material: peripheral blood. These receptors all stem from a man younger than 35 with acute or convalescent COVID-19.

The genes are TRBV6-2 or TRBV6-3 and TRBJ1-5; 7 bases are shared with TRBD1. CDR1 is MNHEY and CDR2 is SVGEGT in the germline V gene. The CDR3 contains 13 residues. Trimming removed 4 bases from V and 4 bases from J; junction bases left unmatched: 1. DNA of the CDR3: TGTGCCAGCAGTTTACAGGGGAATCAGCCCCAGCATTTT. The encoded protein is CASSLQGNQPQHF.

The chain recombines TRBV19 with TRBJ1-1, with unresolved D. V was shortened by 5 bases and J by 8 bases, with 12 bases between the two germline ends. Germline V gene lookup returns CDR1 LNHDA and CDR2 SQIVND (reference sequence). This CDR3 has 12 amino acids. Written as DNA, the CDR3 is TGTGCCAGTAGTTCCAACCCTACCGAAGCTTTCTTT. Amino acid sequence: CASSSNPTEAFF.

The chain recombines TRBV6-6 with TRBJ2-5; 8 bases match TRBD1. Unmatched junction bases numbered 5, after V lost 4 bases and J lost 4 bases. Germline V gene data show CDR1 as MNHNY and CDR2 as SVGAGI (reference sequence). The CDR3 consists of 14 residues. CDR3 residues: CASSLPGGAETQYF. CDR3 DNA: TGTGCCAGCAGTTTACCAGGGGGCGCAGAGACCCAGTACTTC.

The chain joins TRBV9 to TRBJ2-7; the D gene is possibly TRBD1 (6 bases). The CDR3 has 15 residues. Trimming took off 0 bases at V and 6 bases at J, with 16 bases between the two ends. Germline values: CDR1 SGDLS, CDR2 YYNGEE. CDR3 loop: CASSVEDSASVEQYF. Written as DNA, the CDR3 is TGTGCCAGCAGCGTAGAGGACAGTGCCTCGGTCGAGCAGTACTTC. Based on the CDR3 plus reference TRBV9 and TRBJ2-7, the full variable domain is DSGVTQTPKHLITATGQRVTLRCSPRSGDLSVYWYQQSLDQGLQFLIQYYNGEERAKGNILERFSAQQFPDLHSELNLSSLELGDSALYFCASSVEDSASVEQYFGPGTRLTVT.

This clone has a handful of counts. This chain connects TRBV10-2 to TRBJ1-6; tentatively, D is TRBD1 (5 bases). Germline values: CDR1 WSHSY, CDR2 SAAADI. There are 19 residues in the CDR3. Trimming pared 5 bases from V and 0 bases from J, leaving 20 bases between. CDR3 sequence: CASSRSWGQGSSYNSPLHF. The CDR3 DNA is TGCGCCAGCAGTCGGAGCTGGGGCCAGGGAAGCTCCTATAATTCACCCCTCCACTTT.

The V call is TRBV7-9, the J call TRBJ2-7; perhaps TRBD1 as D (8 bases). V lost 1 base, J lost 2 bases, and 12 bases lay in between. Germline V gene lookup returns CDR1 SEHNR and CDR2 FQNEAQ (reference sequence). This CDR3 is 15 amino acids long. The CDR3 loop is CASSLETGGAYEQYF. The CDR3 DNA sequence: TGTGCCAGCAGCTTAGAAACAGGGGGGGCCTACGAGCAGTACTTC.

The count of this clone is one. The V gene is TRBV5-4, the J gene TRBJ1-6; 8 bases align to TRBD1. Germline CDR1 is SGHNT and CDR2 is YYREEE (reference sequence). V was pared by 1 base and J by 6 bases, with 6 bases of the junction left unmatched. The CDR3 consists of 16 residues. Here the CDR3 reads CASSLPGGIGNSPLHF. DNA of the CDR3: TGTGCCAGCAGCTTGCCAGGGGGCATCGGTAATTCACCCCTCCACTTT.

DNA for the CDR3: TGTGCCAGCAGCGTAGCCCTTGATCAGCCCCAGCATTTT. It yields the protein CASSVALDQPQHF. The chain carries TRBV9 and TRBJ1-5; the D is unclear. Germline V gene sequence: CDR1 SGDLS, CDR2 YYNGEE. The V and J ends lost 0 bases and 5 bases respectively, with 6 bases between them. This CDR3 contains 13 residues.

V usage is TRBV19 and J usage is TRBJ1-6; TRBD1 aligns across 7 bases. Germline CDR1 reads LNHDA; CDR2 reads SQIVND (reference sequence). The CDR3 is 13 residues long. J lost 7 bases, V lost 8 bases, and 5 bases had no gene match. The CDR3, as DNA: TGTGCCAGTTCCCGGGACAGAAATTCACCCCTCCACTTT. Protein: CASSRDRNSPLHF.

This clone showed up just a few times. The chain links TRBV19 to TRBJ1-1; D possibly corresponds to TRBD1 (5 bases). Germline CDR1 is LNHDA and CDR2 is SQIVND (reference sequence). The CDR3 is made up of 13 amino acids. The V end was cut by 6 bases, the J end by 6 bases, with 14 bases between. The CDR3 bases are TGTGCCAGTAGGACCGGGGGGAGGTCTGAAGCTTTCTTT. Protein product: CASRTGGRSEAFF.

The chain employs TRBV3-1 (or the pseudogene TRBV3-2) and TRBJ2-1, with TRBD2 identical over 8 bases. The CDR3 totals 15 residues. Germline assignment: CDR1 LGHDT and CDR2 YNNKEL (reference sequence). Unmatched junction bases numbered 5, after V lost 3 bases and J lost 4 bases. The CDR3 is CASSQRAGVYNEQFF. As DNA, the CDR3 is TGTGCCAGCAGCCAGAGAGCGGGGGTTTACAATGAGCAGTTCTTC.